The next 29 T cell receptor beta chains were all read from a single sample in a study of human T cells and chemical hapten exposure. TCRdb itself ran the RACE reads through MiXCR, one entry per CDR3 protein. The table includes 74,000 or so distinct CDR3 sequences, roughly 10% detected once. Noted time point: patch test 1, 2 weeks after DPC sensitization. Treatment noted: therapeutic diphenylcyclopropenone sensitization with weekly scalp DPC. The input for sequencing was whole blood, taken in connection with sensitization to the hapten diphenylcyclopropenone (DPC). The receptors originated from an older woman with alopecia areata. Some clones in this sample may be carry-over from other donors' samples.

The table lists this clonotype with many counts. The V call is TRBV28, the J call TRBJ1-2; TRBD1 might be the D (5 bases). This CDR3 is 15 amino acids long. Germline V gene lookup returns CDR1 MDHEN and CDR2 SYDVKM. Trimming pared 3 bases from V and 4 bases from J, leaving 15 bases between. This CDR3 reads CASSLDGRVGYGYTF. The CDR3 DNA is TGTGCCAGCAGTTTGGACGGCAGGGTCGGCTATGGCTACACCTTC.

V gene TRBV12-3 or TRBV12-4 combines with J gene TRBJ2-1; 12 positions agree with TRBD2. The CDR3 is made up of 17 amino acids. Trimming cost V 6 bases and J 4 bases; bases outside gene matches: 10. In DNA, the CDR3 is TGTGCCAGCAGCTACTCCCCGACTAGCGGGGGTTACAATGAGCAGTTCTTC. Translated: CASSYSPTSGGYNEQFF.

The V call is TRBV12-3 or TRBV12-4, the J call TRBJ1-3; a possible D gene is TRBD1 (6 bases). This CDR3 has 17 residues. The germline V and J ends were trimmed by 8 bases and 4 bases, with 24 bases remaining between them. The CDR3 nucleotides are TGTGCCAGCGAACCCACGGGGGGCTCGAACAGCGGAAACACCATATATTTT. This gives the protein CASEPTGGSNSGNTIYF.

This clonotype came up a few times. V and J are TRBV10-2 and TRBJ2-3; 10 positions agree with TRBD2. CDR1 is WSHSY and CDR2 is SAAADI in the germline V gene. The CDR3 runs to 16 residues. With 0 bases clipped from V and 4 bases from J, the junction kept 4 bases outside the gene matches. CDR3 residues: CASSESSSGGADTQYF. The DNA of the CDR3 is TGCGCCAGCAGTGAGTCGTCTAGCGGGGGTGCAGATACGCAGTATTTT.

The chain couples TRBV10-3 to TRBJ2-7, with 7 bases fitting TRBD1. This CDR3 contains 13 residues. Germline V gene lookup returns CDR1 ENHRY and CDR2 SYGVKD. J lost 4 bases, V lost 4 bases, and 4 bases had no gene match. CDR3 residues: CAISADRKYEQYF. Here the CDR3 DNA reads TGTGCCATCAGTGCGGACAGGAAGTACGAGCAGTACTTC.

This clonotype was seen at least ten times. The CDR3 coding sequence is TGCAGTGCTAGAGATTTGCGGGTTTACGAGCAGTACTTC. It is translated as CSARDLRVYEQYF. V is TRBV20-1 and J is TRBJ2-7, with a weak D call TRBD2 (5 bases). Trimming took 0 bases from V and 4 from J, leaving 10 bases between them. CDR1 is DFQATT and CDR2 is SNEGSKA in the germline V gene (reference sequence). The CDR3 is 13 amino acids.

The V and J genes are TRBV5-6 and TRBJ1-1, with D uncertain. The CDR3 totals 14 residues. V was shortened by 0 bases and J by 4 bases, with 10 bases between the two germline ends. The V gene's germline CDR1 is SGHDT and CDR2 YYEEEE. CDR3 sequence (DNA): TGTGCCAGCAGCTTGGTAGGAGCGAGCACTGAAGCTTTCTTT. It yields the protein CASSLVGASTEAFF.

This clonotype was counted at least ten times. The gene calls are TRBV7-6 and TRBJ2-1, with 10 bases aligning to TRBD2. Germline-derived CDR1 and CDR2 are SGHVS and FNYEAQ. The CDR3 length is 18 residues. With V trimmed by 1 base and J by 6 bases, 12 bases remained unmatched. The DNA for the CDR3 is TGTGCCAGCAGCTTAGTGGTTTCTTCGGGACTAGCGTCCAATGAGCAGTTCTTC. Its protein product is CASSLVVSSGLASNEQFF.

This clonotype was found many times. The genes are TRBV29-1 and TRBJ1-2, with TRBD1 identical over 8 bases. The V gene end was trimmed by 0 bases and the J gene end by 6 bases; junction bases not matched to a gene: 3. Germline loops: CDR1 SQVTM, CDR2 ANQGSEA. This CDR3 region has 13 residues. CDR3 nucleotides: TGCAGCGTTGAAGAATTGGACAGGGATGGCTACACCTTC. The encoded protein is CSVEELDRDGYTF.

The J gene is TRBJ2-2, the V gene TRBV6-1, with D maybe TRBD2 (5 bases). CDR1 is MNHNS and CDR2 is SASEGT in the germline V gene. V lost 3 bases to trimming and J lost 7 bases, with 12 bases between them. The CDR3 loop spans 14 amino acids. The CDR3 DNA sequence: TGTGCCAGCAGTGAGGGTGAGGGAGTCGGGGAGCTGTTTTTT. Translated, it gives CASSEGEGVGELFF.

This clonotype was counted a few times. This rearrangement joins TRBV5-1 to TRBJ1-2; TRBD1 might be the D (5 bases). The V gene's germline CDR1 is SGHRS and CDR2 YFSETQ. With 1 base removed from V and 8 bases from J, the gap between germline ends came to 21 bases. This CDR3 is built from 16 residues. The CDR3 sequence: CASSLREAPERGGYTF. Here the CDR3 DNA reads TGCGCCAGCAGCTTGCGGGAAGCCCCCGAGAGGGGCGGCTACACCTTC.

The sample holds a few counts of this clonotype. The chain links TRBV20-1 to TRBJ2-7; TRBD1 is a possible D gene (5 bases). Between the trimmed V and J ends, which lost 1 base and 5 bases, there was a span of 15 bases. The CDR3 runs 14 residues. The germline V gene has CDR1 DFQATT and CDR2 SNEGSKA (reference sequence). The CDR3 coding sequence is TGCAGTGCTAGAGTCGCAGGGCTTTTGCACGAGCAGTACTTC. It codes for CSARVAGLLHEQYF.

This clonotype was found a few times. The V gene is TRBV29-1, the J gene TRBJ1-1, with TRBD1 identical over 7 bases. V trimming: 6 bases; J trimming: 3 bases; junction bases outside the gene matches: 10. Germline V gene sequence: CDR1 SQVTM, CDR2 ANQGSEA. The CDR3 covers 14 residues. The chain's CDR3 is CSVFKGAGDTEAFF. CDR3 in DNA: TGCAGCGTCTTTAAGGGGGCGGGGGACACTGAAGCTTTCTTT.

There are many counts of this clonotype. The V and J genes are TRBV7-9 and TRBJ1-1; D perhaps matches TRBD1 (5 bases). The CDR3 contains 15 residues. Trimming left V 2 bases short and J 4 bases short, with 14 bases between. Germline V gene lookup returns CDR1 SEHNR and CDR2 FQNEAQ (reference sequence). DNA of the CDR3: TGTGCCAGCAGCTTAAACCAGGGTTTCGGCACTGAAGCTTTCTTT. Translating gives CASSLNQGFGTEAFF.

In its sample, this clonotype was seen many times. The rearrangement joins TRBV12-3 or TRBV12-4 to TRBJ2-2; 10 bases agree with TRBD1. This CDR3 contains 16 residues. V lost 1 base to trimming and J lost 5 bases; unmatched junction nucleotides: 4. The CDR3 reads CASSLGQGARTGELFF. In DNA form, the CDR3 reads TGTGCCAGCAGTTTAGGACAGGGGGCGAGGACCGGGGAGCTGTTTTTT.

This chain joins TRBV12-5 and TRBJ2-6; possibly TRBD1 for D (5 bases). Looked up from germline, CDR1 is LGHNT and CDR2 is FRNRAP. CDR3 length equals 16 residues. The V end was cut by 4 bases, the J end by 0 bases, with 10 bases between. CDR3 in DNA: TGTGCTAGTGGTTACCGACAGACCTCTGGGGCCAACGTCCTGACTTTC. This translates into CASGYRQTSGANVLTF.

This clonotype was recorded many times. V and J are TRBV10-2 and TRBJ2-7; no firm D call. The CDR3 has 14 residues. The V gene lost 5 bases and the J gene lost 0 bases, with 11 bases spanning the gap. Germline V gene lookup returns CDR1 WSHSY and CDR2 SAAADI. The CDR3 DNA is TGCGCCAGCAGTTTCACGGGCCCCTCCTACGAGCAGTACTTC. Residues: CASSFTGPSYEQYF.

This clonotype was seen many times. The V and J genes are TRBV18 and TRBJ2-3; 9 bases line up with TRBD1. The germline V gene encodes CDR1 KGHSH and CDR2 LQKENI. V shed 2 bases and J 3 bases; nucleotides not matched to a gene: 3. The length of the CDR3 is 15 residues. This CDR3 reads CASSPSGQGTDTQYF. The CDR3 DNA follows: TGTGCCAGCTCACCATCGGGACAGGGTACAGATACGCAGTATTTT.

This clonotype was detected many times. This chain joins TRBV6-5 and TRBJ1-4, with D hard to call. Germline V gene data show CDR1 as MNHEY and CDR2 as SVGAGI. V shed 3 bases and J shed 0 bases, with 11 bases lying between them. The CDR3 has 16 residues. CDR3 in amino acids: CASSYGRGSTNEKLFF. The CDR3 coding sequence is TGTGCCAGCAGTTATGGCCGGGGATCAACTAATGAAAAACTGTTTTTT.

The V and J genes are TRBV9 and TRBJ1-2, with D uncertain. Trimming left V 0 bases short and J 5 bases short, with 8 bases between. The CDR3 totals 13 residues. Germline-derived CDR1 and CDR2 are SGDLS and YYNGEE. The CDR3 sequence: CASSVAEGYGYTF. DNA for the CDR3: TGTGCCAGCAGCGTAGCGGAGGGATATGGCTACACCTTC.

This clonotype was counted between two and nine times. This chain uses TRBV6-1 with TRBJ1-5; D is unclear. Trimming pared 1 base from V and 5 bases from J, leaving 9 bases between. This CDR3 is built from 14 residues. Germline CDR1 reads MNHNS; CDR2 reads SASEGT. In DNA, the CDR3 is TGTGCCAGCAGTGAAGGGGCACGGGATCAGCCCCAGCATTTT. Its translation: CASSEGARDQPQHF.

This clonotype was seen at least ten times. The chain joins TRBV5-8 to TRBJ1-4; 7 bases are a match to TRBD1. V was clipped by 0 bases and J by 4 bases; unmatched bases: 9. This CDR3 spans 17 amino acids. Germline V CDR1 and CDR2: SGHTS, YDEGEE. The CDR3 coding sequence is TGTGCCAGCAGCTTGGCCGGACAGGCTCGGCGTAATGAAAAACTGTTTTTT. Protein sequence: CASSLAGQARRNEKLFF.

The chain has TRBV2 and TRBJ1-1, with a possible D match to TRBD1 (5 bases). The germline V and J ends were trimmed by 7 bases and 2 bases, with 14 bases remaining between them. From germline, CDR1 is SNHLY and CDR2 FYNNEI. There are 14 residues in the CDR3. The CDR3 is CASIPQTVNTEAFF. In nucleotides, the CDR3 is TGTGCCAGCATCCCCCAGACAGTCAACACTGAAGCTTTCTTT.

This clonotype has more than one count but fewer than ten. The rearrangement uses TRBV10-2 and TRBJ1-1; possible D gene TRBD1, 5 bases. The CDR3 has 12 amino acids. The germline V gene has CDR1 WSHSY and CDR2 SAAADI. With 8 bases removed from V and 1 base from J, the gap between germline ends came to 8 bases. Written as DNA, the CDR3 is TGCGCCAGCCGGGGCCGGAACACTGAAGCTTTCTTT. This gives the protein CASRGRNTEAFF.

The rearrangement links TRBV28 to TRBJ2-1; 7 bases fit TRBD1. Germline-derived CDR1 and CDR2 are MDHEN and SYDVKM. There are 11 residues in the CDR3. The J segment lost 6 bases and the V segment lost 7 bases, leaving 0 bases of the junction unmatched. CDR3 sequence (DNA): TGTGCCAGCAAGGGGGCCAATGAGCAGTTCTTC. It specifies CASKGANEQFF.

A remark on this clonotype: A clone one base away is much larger, so this may be a read error. The chain couples TRBV29-1 to TRBJ1-1, with D perhaps matching TRBD1 (5 bases). Per germline, CDR1 SQVTM and CDR2 ANQGSEA. This CDR3 is 15 amino acids long. Trimming shortened V by 4 bases and J by 1 base, and 16 bases separated the two germline ends. The CDR3 loop reads CSVGVIRGGNTEAFF. CDR3 nucleotides: TGCAGCGTTGGGGTAATACGGGGCGGGAACACTGAAGCTTTCTTT.

This clonotype was seen more than once but under ten times. The chain is built from TRBV6-5 and TRBJ1-1; 8 positions match TRBD1. Germline CDR1 reads MNHEY; CDR2 reads SVGAGI. Trimming at V came to 5 bases and at J to 5 bases, leaving 7 bases not matched to a gene. The length of the CDR3 is 14 residues. For the CDR3, the DNA is TGTGCCAGCAGTCGATCCAGGGGGCAGACTGAAGCTTTCTTT. Its protein is CASSRSRGQTEAFF.

This clonotype was observed a few times. The chain is built from TRBV3-1 and TRBJ2-7; 8 nucleotides line up with TRBD1. With V trimmed by 6 bases and J by 5 bases, 6 bases remained unmatched. The CDR3 contains 13 residues. CDR1 is LGHDT and CDR2 is YNNKEL in the germline V gene (reference sequence). As DNA, the CDR3 is TGTGCCAGCAGAAAGACAGGGGAGGACGAGCAGTACTTC. Protein sequence: CASRKTGEDEQYF.

The CDR3 loop reads CASSPQDNEQFF. In DNA form, the CDR3 reads TGTGCCAGCAGCCCTCAGGACAATGAGCAGTTCTTC. The chain employs TRBV7-9 and TRBJ2-1, with D unresolved. The germline gives CDR1 SEHNR, CDR2 FQNEAQ (reference sequence). The CDR3 length is 12 residues. Trimming removed 5 bases at V and 5 bases at J, with 7 bases between. Drawing the rest from reference TRBV7-9 and TRBJ2-1, the complete variable domain is DTGVSQNPRHKITKRGQNVTFRCDPISEHNRLYWYRQTLGQGPEFLTYFQNEAQLEKSRLLSDRFSAERPKGSFSTLEIQRTEQGDSAMYLCASSPQDNEQFFGPGTRLTVL.